These 22 T cell receptor beta chains were sequenced from one sample in a study of neurological immune-mediated disorders (dated 2019 in TCRdb). The library was obtained by 5' RACE. The sequencing machine was an Illumina HiSeq 2500. The public reads were quality trimmed at Q25 with fastp and then assembled into clones with MiXCR by TCRdb, keeping productive beta chains. Entries are consolidated by CDR3 protein sequence, retaining the most common genes and DNA. The sample profile shows 50,000 to 80,000 distinct CDR3 sequences; under 5% of them were found once. The leading ten clones occupy approximately 6.9% of the sample. Sequencing input: PBMCs. The receptors here all came from a man aged 25 to 40 with multiple sclerosis.

In this sample, this clonotype turned up many times. This chain links TRBV5-1 with TRBJ2-4; D remains unclear. This CDR3 comprises 12 residues. CDR1 and CDR2 (germline): SGHRS, YFSETQ. The V and J ends lost 5 bases and 0 bases respectively, with 3 bases between them. CDR3 sequence reads: CASSGAKNIQYF. The CDR3 region has the DNA TGCGCCAGCAGTGGAGCCAAAAACATTCAGTACTTC.

This clonotype occurred a few times. Mismatch with germline at one junction end may stem from a read error. The chain carries TRBV12-3 or TRBV12-4 and TRBJ1-5; D gene unclear. This CDR3 contains 15 residues. The CDR3 sequence: CASSLVSSLNQPQNF. Here the CDR3 DNA reads TGTGCCAGCAGTTTAGTTAGCAGTCTCAATCAGCCCCAGAATTTT.

Only a few counts were recorded for this clonotype. At one boundary the junction diverges from the germline segment, which might be a read error. The CDR3 DNA follows: TGTGCCAGCAGAGTCGTGGGACAGGGGGGTAATTCACCCCTCAACTTT. Protein product: CASRVVGQGGNSPLNF. The J gene is TRBJ1-6, the V gene TRBV13; TRBD1 aligns across 11 bases. The germline gives CDR1 PRHDT, CDR2 FYEKMQ (reference sequence). The CDR3 sequence is 16 residues long. The entire variable domain, with the rest obtained from reference TRBV13 and TRBJ1-6, is as follows: AAGVIQSPRHLIKEKRETATLKCYPIPRHDTVYWYQQGPGQDPQFLISFYEKMQSDKGSIPDRFSAQQFSDYHSELNMSSLELGDSALYFCASRVVGQGGNSPLNFGNGTRLTVT.

This clonotype has a handful of counts. In DNA form, the CDR3 reads TGCAGTGCTAGAGATTACGGGGGAGTCGACTATGGCTACACCTTC. Protein sequence: CSARDYGGVDYGYTF. The chain links TRBV20-1 to TRBJ1-2; a weak D match, TRBD1 (5 bases). V was cut by 0 bases and J by 3 bases, with 14 bases left in between. Germline CDR1 is DFQATT and CDR2 is SNEGSKA (reference sequence). This CDR3 has 15 residues.

This clonotype was detected many times. This chain links TRBV4-1 with TRBJ1-2; D unresolved. In germline, CDR1 is MGHRA, CDR2 YSYEKL. The CDR3 length is 15 residues. V lost 1 base and J 4 bases, leaving 13 bases between the germline ends. The CDR3: CASSQGPPAGYGYTF. The CDR3, as DNA: TGCGCCAGCAGCCAAGGACCCCCCGCGGGCTATGGCTACACCTTC.

Many counts were recorded for this clonotype. V usage is TRBV6-4 and J usage is TRBJ1-6, with D possibly matching TRBD1 (6 bases). Germline V lookup: CDR1 MRHNA, CDR2 SNTAGT. This CDR3 spans 14 amino acids. The germline V and J ends were trimmed by 6 bases and 2 bases, with 8 bases remaining between them. The CDR3 loop reads CASRQGPYNSPLHF. The CDR3 nucleotides read TGTGCCAGCAGACAGGGCCCCTATAATTCACCCCTCCACTTT.

This clonotype was detected many times. The chain combines TRBV5-6 with TRBJ2-3; 12 nucleotides align to TRBD2. The length of the CDR3 is 16 residues. Germline values: CDR1 SGHDT, CDR2 YYEEEE. Germline trimming cut 3 bases from V and 5 bases from J; bases unmatched to any gene: 7. The CDR3 nucleotides read TGTGCCAGCAGCTGGCTAGCGGGGGGGCCGAGAGATACGCAGTATTTT. Amino acids: CASSWLAGGPRDTQYF. Filled out from reference TRBV5-6 and TRBJ2-3, the complete variable domain reads DAGVTQSPTHLIKTRGQQVTLRCSPKSGHDTVSWYQQALGQGPQFIFQYYEEEERQRGNFPDRFSGHQFPNYSSELNVNALLLGDSALYLCASSWLAGGPRDTQYFGPGTRLTVL.

This clonotype was seen many times. This rearrangement joins TRBV7-6 to TRBJ2-6; weak D call: TRBD2 (5 bases). Between the trimmed V and J ends, which lost 5 bases and 0 bases, there was a span of 14 bases. Germline CDR1 is SGHVS and CDR2 is FNYEAQ. This CDR3 has 17 residues. The CDR3 region has the DNA TGTGCCAGCAGCCCCGACGGGGTTAGCTCTGGGGCCAACGTCCTGACTTTC. This gives the protein CASSPDGVSSGANVLTF. The full variable domain, in which reference TRBV7-6 and TRBJ2-6 provide the parts outside the CDR3, is GAGVSQSPRYKVTKRGQDVALRCDPISGHVSLYWYRQALGQGPEFLTYFNYEAQQDKSGLPNDRFSAERPEGSISTLTIQRTEQRDSAMYRCASSPDGVSSGANVLTFGAGSRLTVL.

This clonotype has only a few counts. This chain connects TRBV12-3 or TRBV12-4 to TRBJ2-1; TRBD1 matches at 9 bases. CDR3 length: 16 amino acids. V shed 6 bases and J 0 bases; nucleotides not matched to a gene: 6. CDR3 protein: CASRGQGTSSYNEQFF. The CDR3 nucleotides are TGTGCCAGCAGGGGACAGGGAACGTCCTCCTACAATGAGCAGTTCTTC.

This clonotype was counted at least ten times. J is TRBJ1-1 and V is TRBV7-3; 7 nucleotides align to TRBD1. V lost 4 bases and J lost 1; bases outside the gene matches: 3. This CDR3 is 14 amino acids long. CDR1 is SGHTA, CDR2 FQGTGA, per germline. CDR3 amino acids: CASSSGTANTEAFF. CDR3 DNA sequence: TGTGCCAGCAGCTCCGGGACAGCGAACACTGAAGCTTTCTTT.

This clonotype was counted many times. The gene calls are TRBV6-1 and TRBJ2-1; D remains ambiguous. This CDR3 spans 11 amino acids. CDR1 and CDR2 from the germline V gene are MNHNS and SASEGT. Trimming took off 4 bases at V and 12 bases at J, with 10 bases between the two ends. The CDR3 DNA is TGTGCCAGCAGTGCCGCTACGGGGCAGTTCTTC. Translation gives CASSAATGQFF.

Notes on this clonotype: A much larger clone lies one base from this, so it may be a read error. The chain joins TRBV4-1 to TRBJ1-5; D is possibly TRBD1 (6 bases). Germline values: CDR1 MGHRA, CDR2 YSYEKL. The CDR3 has 17 residues. CDR3 sequence: CASSRTVGDRGNQPQNF. DNA for the CDR3: TGCGCCAGCAGCCGGACCGTAGGAGATAGGGGGAATCAGCCCCAGAATTTT.

This clonotype has only a few counts. J is TRBJ2-1 and V is TRBV7-3; D is possibly TRBD1 (5 bases). Per germline, CDR1 SGHTA and CDR2 FQGTGA. This CDR3 spans 15 amino acids. V was shortened by 2 bases and J by 8 bases, with 16 bases between the two germline ends. The DNA of the CDR3 is TGTGCCAGCAGCTTACGATCAAGGACAACGGATGAGCAGTTCTTC. Translated: CASSLRSRTTDEQFF.

This clonotype was detected ten times or more. J is TRBJ1-1 and V is TRBV5-1; D is uncertain. The V end was cut by 0 bases, the J end by 5 bases, with 5 bases between. CDR1 is SGHRS, CDR2 YFSETQ, per germline. The CDR3 covers 12 residues. CDR3 amino acids: CASSLGKTEAFF. The CDR3 DNA is TGCGCCAGCAGCTTGGGTAAAACTGAAGCTTTCTTT. The full variable domain, completed using reference TRBV5-1 and TRBJ1-1, is KAGVTQTPRYLIKTRGQQVTLSCSPISGHRSVSWYQQTPGQGLQFLFEYFSETQRNKGNFPGRFSGRQFSNSRSEMNVSTLELGDSALYLCASSLGKTEAFFGQGTRLTVV.

This clonotype was counted many times. Here the CDR3 reads CASSEGPGPLHF. CDR3 bases: TGTGCCAGCAGCGAAGGGCCGGGACCCCTCCACTTT. The V call is TRBV13, the J call TRBJ1-6; D is uncertain. V was shortened by 5 bases and J by 12 bases, with 11 bases between the two germline ends. Per the germline V gene, CDR1 is PRHDT and CDR2 is FYEKMQ (reference sequence). The CDR3 has 12 residues.

This clonotype has at least ten counts. The rearrangement links TRBV5-1 to TRBJ1-5; D unclear. Germline V lookup: CDR1 SGHRS, CDR2 YFSETQ. There are 13 residues in the CDR3. V was clipped by 1 base and J by 4 bases, with 6 bases between them. CDR3 sequence: CASSLLGNQPQHF. CDR3 DNA: TGCGCCAGCAGCTTGCTGGGGAATCAGCCCCAGCATTTT.

Regarding this clonotype: Possible read error: a much larger clone is one base away. The chain has TRBV10-3 and TRBJ2-6, with TRBD1 matching 9 bases. CDR3 length: 19 amino acids. Germline V gives CDR1 ENHRY, CDR2 SYGVKD. V trimming: 0 bases; J trimming: 5 bases; junction bases outside the gene matches: 11. The CDR3 sequence: CAISESGTGIRRWANVLTF. The CDR3 DNA is TGTGCCATCAGTGAGTCCGGGACAGGGATAAGGAGATGGGCCAACGTCCTGACTTTC.

This clonotype was detected only a few times. V is TRBV6-1 and J is TRBJ2-7; D gene ambiguous. V was cut by 1 base and J by 3 bases, with 13 bases left in between. CDR1 MNHNS and CDR2 SASEGT come from the germline V gene. The CDR3 contains 15 residues. The CDR3 DNA reads as TGTGCCAGCAGTGAAGACCCGGCTGGGAACTACGAGCAGTACTTC. This encodes CASSEDPAGNYEQYF.

The chain recombines TRBV5-1 with TRBJ2-2, with no clear D. Trimming stripped 4 bases from V and 1 base from J, with 11 bases between. The CDR3 spans 15 residues. Germline V lookup: CDR1 SGHRS, CDR2 YFSETQ. CDR3 amino acids: CASSPKHGNTGELFF. CDR3 nucleotides: TGCGCCAGCAGCCCGAAGCACGGGAACACCGGGGAGCTGTTTTTT.

At least ten counts were recorded for this clonotype. The gene calls are TRBV18 and TRBJ1-3; D call uncertain. Trimming took 4 bases from V and 2 from J, leaving 6 bases between them. Per germline, CDR1 KGHSH and CDR2 LQKENI. This CDR3 is built from 13 residues. The CDR3 loop is CASSQATGNTIYF. CDR3 nucleotides: TGTGCCAGCTCACAAGCTACTGGAAACACCATATATTTT.

This clonotype was counted between two and nine times. The rearrangement uses TRBV18 and TRBJ1-5; 7 bases align to TRBD1. Germline CDR1 reads KGHSH; CDR2 reads LQKENI. The V gene end was trimmed by 4 bases and the J gene end by 6 bases; junction bases not matched to a gene: 3. The CDR3 runs to 13 residues. CDR3 in amino acids: CASSQGAGQPQHF. DNA of the CDR3: TGTGCCAGCTCACAGGGGGCAGGTCAGCCCCAGCATTTT. The complete variable domain, with remaining parts taken from reference TRBV18 and TRBJ1-5, reads NAGVMQNPRHLVRRRGQEARLRCSPMKGHSHVYWYRQLPEEGLKFMVYLQKENIIDESGMPKERFSAEFPKEGPSILRIQQVVRGDSAAYFCASSQGAGQPQHFGDGTRLSIL.

This clonotype was detected many times. The V gene is TRBV5-1, the J gene TRBJ1-2; D ambiguous. This CDR3 spans 15 amino acids. Trimming took 4 bases from V and 8 from J, leaving 21 bases between them. The germline V gene encodes CDR1 SGHRS and CDR2 YFSETQ. The CDR3 region has the DNA TGCGCCAGCAGCGACGGAGACGTTCCCGCGGGGGGCTACACCTTC. Amino acid sequence: CASSDGDVPAGGYTF.